This TCR beta chain was sequenced for a study of PD-L1 blockade in urothelial cancer. About the research overall: Male sex and bladder-origin urothelial cancer were recorded for about 90% of the roughly 29 patients. Blood gave a median around 150,000 T cells.

Synthetic spike-ins, TCR analog templates, were added into each PCR. Data came from immunoSEQ multiplex PCR; TCRdb stores just in-frame clones and leaves some out. Of about 88,000 clones in the sample, more than 85% are singletons; the top ten hold 8.5% to 9.5%. Germline loops: CDR1 SGHAT, CDR2 FQDESV (reference sequence). This CDR3 is 12 amino acids long. V lost 3 bases, J lost 7 bases, and 7 bases lay in between. Concerning this clone: Antigen unknown.

Study findings and constraints: Expansion of tumor-associated blood clones at 3 weeks was greater in durable-benefit patients.

V usage is TRBV11-1 and J usage is TRBJ2-1; weak D call: TRBD2 (5 bases). This receptor was taken from a man between 60 and 70 years old with urothelial cancer. Sequenced here: PBMCs, sampled around atezolizumab (anti-PD-L1) treatment. The CDR3 sequence: CASSLGSNEQFF. For the CDR3, the DNA is TGTGCCAGCAGCTTGGGGAGTAATGAGCAGTTCTTC.